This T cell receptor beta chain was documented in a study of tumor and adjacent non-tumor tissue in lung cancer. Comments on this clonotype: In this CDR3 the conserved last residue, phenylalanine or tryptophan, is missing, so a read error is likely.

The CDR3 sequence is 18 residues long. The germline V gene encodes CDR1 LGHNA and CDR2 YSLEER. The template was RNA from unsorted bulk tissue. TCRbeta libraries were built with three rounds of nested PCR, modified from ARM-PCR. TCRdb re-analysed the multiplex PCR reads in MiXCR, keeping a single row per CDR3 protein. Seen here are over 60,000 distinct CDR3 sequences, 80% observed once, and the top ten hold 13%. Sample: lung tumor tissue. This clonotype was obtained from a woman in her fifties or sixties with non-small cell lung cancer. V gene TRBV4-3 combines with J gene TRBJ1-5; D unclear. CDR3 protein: CASSQEIGAGGSNQPQHY. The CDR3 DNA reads TGCGCTAGCAGCCAAGAGATAGGCGCAGGAGGGAGCAATCAGCCCCAGCATTAT.